The clone carrying this TCR beta chain appeared a few times. TCRdb reprocessed the RACE reads with MiXCR, giving one entry per CDR3 protein. In the table there are 80,000 to 95,000 distinct CDR3 sequences, 11% of which are singletons. The sample belongs to a study of human T cells and chemical hapten exposure. This CDR3 has 13 amino acids. V was cut by 5 bases and J by 2 bases, with 9 bases left in between. Germline V CDR1 and CDR2: SGHTA, FQGNSA. The time point here: patch test 2, 6 weeks after DPC sensitization. Sample treatment: therapeutic diphenylcyclopropenone sensitization with weekly scalp DPC.

The receptor comes from a man aged 18 to 35 with alopecia areata. Some clones in this sample may be carry-over from other donors' samples. The sequenced sample was whole blood, obtained in connection with sensitization to the hapten diphenylcyclopropenone (DPC). V gene TRBV7-2 combines with J gene TRBJ1-2; D perhaps matches TRBD1 (6 bases). Written as DNA, the CDR3 is TGTGCCAGCAGCCCCGGACAGAACTATGGCTACACCTTC. This sequence encodes CASSPGQNYGYTF.